The rows below give T cell receptor beta chains drawn from one sample of a study of identical twins' blood T cells. TCRdb reprocessed the 5' RACE reads via MiXCR and lists one record per CDR3 protein. The sample shows a few hundred thousand distinct CDR3 sequences, more than 25% of them seen only once. Material for sequencing was PBMCs. These receptors were obtained from a woman aged 18-49 years in good health. Both conserved end residues are part of each CDR3. A D gene is named only where the DNA matches it firmly. Part of the rows lack a size; the others show once, few, many or a class for expanded clones.

CDR3nt: TGTGCCAGCGGAGTCGTTCCGAACACTGAAGCTTTCTTT; CDR3aa: CASGVVPNTEAFF; d_gene: .; v_gene: TRBV7-9; abundance: .; j_gene: TRBJ1-1
CDR3nt: TGTACCAGCAGTTATAACTCTAACTATGGCTACACCTTC; CDR3aa: CTSSYNSNYGYTF; d_gene: .; v_gene: TRBV6-6; abundance: once; j_gene: TRBJ1-2
CDR3nt: TGCAGTGCAACGGGAGCCTTAACCTACGAGCAGTACTTC; CDR3aa: CSATGALTYEQYF; d_gene: .; v_gene: TRBV20-1; abundance: .; j_gene: TRBJ2-7
CDR3nt: TGCGCCAGCAGCTTAGCGGGAGGCATGGCCGGGGAGCTGTTTTTT; CDR3aa: CASSLAGGMAGELFF; d_gene: TRBD2; v_gene: TRBV5-1; abundance: .; j_gene: TRBJ2-2
CDR3nt: TGCAGCGTTGTCCTGAACACTGAAGCTTTCTTT; CDR3aa: CSVVLNTEAFF; d_gene: .; v_gene: TRBV29-1; abundance: many; j_gene: TRBJ1-1
CDR3nt: TGTGCCAGCAGCCAAGCTGAGGGGGCAAGTCAGCCCCAGCATTTT; CDR3aa: CASSQAEGASQPQHF; d_gene: TRBD1; v_gene: TRBV3-1; abundance: few; j_gene: TRBJ1-5
CDR3nt: TGCAGTGCTAGATTCCCCATGATCGGGGAGCTGTTTTTT; CDR3aa: CSARFPMIGELFF; d_gene: .; v_gene: TRBV20-1; abundance: few; j_gene: TRBJ2-2
CDR3nt: TGTGCCAGCAGCTTATCCTTAACCGGGGGGGTCTCCTACAATGAGCAGTTCTTC; CDR3aa: CASSLSLTGGVSYNEQFF; d_gene: TRBD2; v_gene: TRBV11-2; abundance: .; j_gene: TRBJ2-1
CDR3nt: TGTGCCAGCAGCTTAGGCGGCCAGGGCCTAGCTAACTATGGCTACACCTTC; CDR3aa: CASSLGGQGLANYGYTF; d_gene: .; v_gene: TRBV7-9; abundance: few; j_gene: TRBJ1-2
CDR3nt: TGTGCCAGCAGTCACTCGGTGGGTTTTCAGCCCCAGCATTTT; CDR3aa: CASSHSVGFQPQHF; d_gene: .; v_gene: TRBV3-1; abundance: few; j_gene: TRBJ1-5
CDR3nt: TGTGCCAGCAGTATGGACAGGCTACTCTCCTACAATGAGCAGTTCTTC; CDR3aa: CASSMDRLLSYNEQFF; d_gene: TRBD1; v_gene: TRBV6-5; abundance: .; j_gene: TRBJ2-1
CDR3nt: TGTGCCAGCAGAAGCGAGAATGAAGCTTTCTTT; CDR3aa: CASRSENEAFF; d_gene: .; v_gene: TRBV6-6; abundance: .; j_gene: TRBJ1-1
CDR3nt: TGTGCCAGCAGGCCTCGCGGGGCGGGGAACACTGAAGCTTTCTTT; CDR3aa: CASRPRGAGNTEAFF; d_gene: .; v_gene: TRBV28; abundance: few; j_gene: TRBJ1-1
CDR3nt: TGTGCCAGCAGGAGTCAACTTTCCGGGGAGCTGTTTTTT; CDR3aa: CASRSQLSGELFF; d_gene: .; v_gene: TRBV7-9; abundance: .; j_gene: TRBJ2-2
CDR3nt: TGTGCCAGCATGTGGGACACCGGGGAGCTGTTTTTT; CDR3aa: CASMWDTGELFF; d_gene: .; v_gene: TRBV25-1; abundance: few; j_gene: TRBJ2-2
CDR3nt: TGCAGCGCCGTGGCGGGGAATGAGTATGGCTACACCTTC; CDR3aa: CSAVAGNEYGYTF; d_gene: .; v_gene: TRBV29-1; abundance: .; j_gene: TRBJ1-2
CDR3nt: TGCAGTGCTAGAGAAGGGGTCCATGAAAAACTGTTTTTT; CDR3aa: CSAREGVHEKLFF; d_gene: .; v_gene: TRBV20-1; abundance: .; j_gene: TRBJ1-4
CDR3nt: TGTGCCAGCAGCCAAGAAAGAGGGGGCTACTATGGCTACACCTTC; CDR3aa: CASSQERGGYYGYTF; d_gene: TRBD1; v_gene: TRBV3-1; abundance: few; j_gene: TRBJ1-2
CDR3nt: TGTGCCAGCAGCTTCCTCGGGGGGAGCTCTGGAAACACCATATATTTT; CDR3aa: CASSFLGGSSGNTIYF; d_gene: .; v_gene: TRBV11-2; abundance: .; j_gene: TRBJ1-3
CDR3nt: TGTACCAGTACGAGGGGTTATACTGAAGCTTTCTTT; CDR3aa: CTSTRGYTEAFF; d_gene: .; v_gene: TRBV19; abundance: .; j_gene: TRBJ1-1
CDR3nt: TGTGCCAGCTCACTGGGGACAGCGAATCAGCCCCAGCATTTT; CDR3aa: CASSLGTANQPQHF; d_gene: TRBD1; v_gene: TRBV18; abundance: many; j_gene: TRBJ1-5
CDR3nt: TGCAGTGCCCAACCGGGACAGAGGGACATTCAGTACTTC; CDR3aa: CSAQPGQRDIQYF; d_gene: TRBD1; v_gene: TRBV20-1; abundance: few; j_gene: TRBJ2-4
CDR3nt: TGTGCCAGCACCTCGAACCGGGACTGGAATGAAAAACTGTTTTTT; CDR3aa: CASTSNRDWNEKLFF; d_gene: .; v_gene: TRBV7-9; abundance: .; j_gene: TRBJ1-4
CDR3nt: TGTGCCAGTATAGGGACAGGGCTGTTTGGTGTTGAGCAGTTCTTC; CDR3aa: CASIGTGLFGVEQFF; d_gene: TRBD1; v_gene: TRBV19; abundance: few; j_gene: TRBJ2-1
CDR3nt: TGCAGCGTATCCTTAGAGGGCGATCAGCCCCAGCATTTT; CDR3aa: CSVSLEGDQPQHF; d_gene: .; v_gene: TRBV29-1; abundance: .; j_gene: TRBJ1-5
CDR3nt: TGTACCAGCAGCTTAGCGTACGGGACAGTGTATGAAGCTTTCTTT; CDR3aa: CTSSLAYGTVYEAFF; d_gene: TRBD1; v_gene: TRBV7-8; abundance: .; j_gene: TRBJ1-1
CDR3nt: TGTGCCAGCAGCCTGGACAGAGGAAACTACGAGCAGTACTTC; CDR3aa: CASSLDRGNYEQYF; d_gene: .; v_gene: TRBV5-5; abundance: .; j_gene: TRBJ2-7
CDR3nt: TGTGCCACTTACTCCACCGGGACCTCCTACGAGCAGTACTTC; CDR3aa: CATYSTGTSYEQYF; d_gene: .; v_gene: TRBV28; abundance: .; j_gene: TRBJ2-7
CDR3nt: TGCAGTGCAGACGCCTTAGCCCATGGCTACACCTTC; CDR3aa: CSADALAHGYTF; d_gene: .; v_gene: TRBV20-1; abundance: .; j_gene: TRBJ1-2
CDR3nt: TGTGCCAGCAGCCCGTTCGGGGAGCTGTTTTTT; CDR3aa: CASSPFGELFF; d_gene: .; v_gene: TRBV6-6; abundance: .; j_gene: TRBJ2-2
CDR3nt: TGTGCCAGCTTATCAACAAGGGAGAACACTGAAGCTTTCTTT; CDR3aa: CASLSTRENTEAFF; d_gene: .; v_gene: TRBV18; abundance: once; j_gene: TRBJ1-1
CDR3nt: TGTGCCAGCAGTGGGACAGGGACGGATCAGCCCCAGCATTTT; CDR3aa: CASSGTGTDQPQHF; d_gene: TRBD1; v_gene: TRBV2; abundance: .; j_gene: TRBJ1-5
CDR3nt: TGTGCTAGTGGCCCCCCGGGACTCCCGGTTACCGGGGAGCTGGTTTTT; CDR3aa: CASGPPGLPVTGELVF; d_gene: .; v_gene: TRBV12-5; abundance: .; j_gene: TRBJ2-2
CDR3nt: TGTGCCAGCAGTGGGGGGGTGGGGCCCCAGCATTTT; CDR3aa: CASSGGVGPQHF; d_gene: .; v_gene: TRBV27; abundance: .; j_gene: TRBJ1-5
CDR3nt: TGTGCCAGTAGTATTGTGGGAGGTGAAGCTTTCTTT; CDR3aa: CASSIVGGEAFF; d_gene: .; v_gene: TRBV19; abundance: .; j_gene: TRBJ1-1
CDR3nt: TGTGCCATCAGTGAGTCGGTCATCGGGCCTAGCTCCTACAATGAGCAGTTCTTC; CDR3aa: CAISESVIGPSSYNEQFF; d_gene: .; v_gene: TRBV10-3; abundance: few; j_gene: TRBJ2-1
CDR3nt: TGTGCCAGCAGACATAGAGCTAGCACAGATACGCAGTATTTT; CDR3aa: CASRHRASTDTQYF; d_gene: .; v_gene: TRBV7-8; abundance: .; j_gene: TRBJ2-3
CDR3nt: TGCAGCGGTAAACCCGGGACAGGTGTAGACATTCAGTACTTC; CDR3aa: CSGKPGTGVDIQYF; d_gene: TRBD1; v_gene: TRBV29-1; abundance: .; j_gene: TRBJ2-4
CDR3nt: TGCGCCAGCAGTGAGTCGACAGCCATGAACACTGAAGCTTTCTTT; CDR3aa: CASSESTAMNTEAFF; d_gene: .; v_gene: TRBV10-1; abundance: .; j_gene: TRBJ1-1
CDR3nt: TGTGCCAGCAGCCCCTACGGGGGAGGCGAGACCCAGTACTTC; CDR3aa: CASSPYGGGETQYF; d_gene: .; v_gene: TRBV3-1; abundance: few; j_gene: TRBJ2-5
CDR3nt: TGTGCCAGCAGCTTACGAGCGGGTTCTAACTATGGCTACACCTTC; CDR3aa: CASSLRAGSNYGYTF; d_gene: .; v_gene: TRBV7-2; abundance: .; j_gene: TRBJ1-2
CDR3nt: TGCAGTGCTTTTGACAGGGATGGCTACACCTTC; CDR3aa: CSAFDRDGYTF; d_gene: TRBD1; v_gene: TRBV20-1; abundance: few; j_gene: TRBJ1-2
CDR3nt: TGTGCCAGCAGCTCCGGACAGGTAGCTCAGCCCCAGCATTTT; CDR3aa: CASSSGQVAQPQHF; d_gene: TRBD1; v_gene: TRBV7-8; abundance: many; j_gene: TRBJ1-5
CDR3nt: TGTGCCAGCGGTTTAATCAGACCCTCGAACACTGAAGCTTTCTTT; CDR3aa: CASGLIRPSNTEAFF; d_gene: .; v_gene: TRBV12-3/TRBV12-4; abundance: .; j_gene: TRBJ1-1
CDR3nt: TGCAGCGTGTATCGATCGGCGAACACTGAAGCTTTCTTT; CDR3aa: CSVYRSANTEAFF; d_gene: .; v_gene: TRBV29-1; abundance: few; j_gene: TRBJ1-1
CDR3nt: TGCGCCAGCAGCTTGGACCGGGGGCTCGAGCAGTACTTC; CDR3aa: CASSLDRGLEQYF; d_gene: .; v_gene: TRBV5-1; abundance: .; j_gene: TRBJ2-7
CDR3nt: TGCGCCAGCAGTGAGGGAATAATGTGGAGCTACACCTTC; CDR3aa: CASSEGIMWSYTF; d_gene: .; v_gene: TRBV10-2; abundance: few; j_gene: TRBJ1-2
CDR3nt: TGCGCCAGCAGCCGGGACAGGGGACCCCTAAACACTGAAGCTTTCTTT; CDR3aa: CASSRDRGPLNTEAFF; d_gene: TRBD1; v_gene: TRBV5-1; abundance: few; j_gene: TRBJ1-1
CDR3nt: TGCAGTGCTAGAGGGGATCGCGGTCAGCCCCAGCATTTT; CDR3aa: CSARGDRGQPQHF; d_gene: .; v_gene: TRBV20-1; abundance: few; j_gene: TRBJ1-5
CDR3nt: TGTGCCAGCGGGAGGCACGAGCAGTTCTTC; CDR3aa: CASGRHEQFF; d_gene: .; v_gene: TRBV7-9; abundance: once; j_gene: TRBJ2-1